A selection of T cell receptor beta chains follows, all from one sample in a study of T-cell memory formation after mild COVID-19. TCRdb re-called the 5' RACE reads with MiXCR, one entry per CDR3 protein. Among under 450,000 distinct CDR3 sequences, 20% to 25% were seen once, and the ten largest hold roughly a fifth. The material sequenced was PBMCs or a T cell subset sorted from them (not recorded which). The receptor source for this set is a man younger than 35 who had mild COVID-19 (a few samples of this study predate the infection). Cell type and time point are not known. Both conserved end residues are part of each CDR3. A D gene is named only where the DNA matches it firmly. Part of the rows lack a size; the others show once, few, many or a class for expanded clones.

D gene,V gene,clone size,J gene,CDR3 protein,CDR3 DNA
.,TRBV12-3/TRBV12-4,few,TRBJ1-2,CASSGTLYGYTF,TGTGCCAGCAGTGGGACCCTTTATGGCTACACCTTC
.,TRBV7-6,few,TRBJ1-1,CASSRVDSEAFF,TGTGCCAGCAGCCGGGTGGACAGTGAAGCTTTCTTT
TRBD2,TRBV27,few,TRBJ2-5,CASSLLAGRQETQYF,TGTGCCAGCAGTTTGCTAGCGGGCCGACAAGAGACCCAGTACTTC
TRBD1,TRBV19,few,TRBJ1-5,CASSMWPGGFYSNQPQHF,TGTGCCAGTAGTATGTGGCCAGGGGGCTTCTATAGCAATCAGCCCCAGCATTTT
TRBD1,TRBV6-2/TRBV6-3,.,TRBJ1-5,CASVQGGTGVQPQHF,TGTGCCAGCGTACAGGGAGGGACAGGGGTTCAGCCCCAGCATTTT
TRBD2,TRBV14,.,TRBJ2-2,CASSPSSRGGNTGEMFF,TGTGCCAGCAGCCCCAGCTCACGGGGAGGGAACACCGGGGAGATGTTTTTT
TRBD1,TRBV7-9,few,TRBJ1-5,CASILGQASNQPQHF,TGTGCCAGCATTCTGGGACAGGCGAGCAATCAGCCCCAGCATTTT
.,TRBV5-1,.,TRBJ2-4,CASSLEPQEFKNIQYF,TGCGCCAGCAGCTTGGAACCCCAGGAGTTCAAAAACATTCAGTACTTC
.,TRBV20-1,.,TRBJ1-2,CSARDVENYGYTF,TGCAGTGCTAGAGATGTAGAGAACTATGGCTACACCTTC
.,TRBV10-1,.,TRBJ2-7,CASSDKGLGSYEQYF,TGCGCCAGCAGTGATAAGGGGCTTGGGTCCTACGAGCAGTACTTC
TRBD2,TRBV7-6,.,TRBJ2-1,CASSRRTSPQNEQFF,TGTGCCAGCAGCAGAAGGACTAGCCCGCAGAACGAGCAGTTCTTC
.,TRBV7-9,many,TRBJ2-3,CASSPDPSTDTQYF,TGTGCCAGCAGCCCGGACCCCTCCACAGATACGCAGTATTTT
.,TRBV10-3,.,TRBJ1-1,CAISESIREGPEAFF,TGTGCCATCAGTGAGTCGATTCGGGAGGGGCCTGAAGCTTTCTTT
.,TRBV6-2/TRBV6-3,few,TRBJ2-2,CASSHPWTGELFF,TGTGCCAGCAGCCACCCTTGGACCGGGGAGCTGTTTTTT
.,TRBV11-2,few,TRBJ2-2,CASSLVRGPGPGELFF,TGTGCCAGCAGCTTAGTTCGGGGGCCCGGCCCGGGGGAGCTGTTTTTT
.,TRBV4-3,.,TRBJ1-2,CASSQEEWNLYGYTF,TGCGCCAGCAGCCAAGAAGAATGGAACCTCTATGGCTACACCTTC
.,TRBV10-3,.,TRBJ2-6,CAISGGNSGANVLTF,TGTGCCATCAGTGGAGGAAACTCTGGGGCCAACGTCCTGACTTTC
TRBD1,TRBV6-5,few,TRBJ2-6,CASSQGAGANVLTF,TGTGCCAGCAGCCAGGGGGCTGGGGCCAACGTCCTGACTTTC
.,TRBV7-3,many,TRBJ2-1,CASSLTKQGIHEQFF,TGTGCCAGCAGCTTAACGAAGCAGGGCATCCATGAGCAGTTCTTC
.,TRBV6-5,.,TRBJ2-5,CASSYSWGEETQYF,TGTGCCAGCAGTTACTCGTGGGGTGAGGAGACCCAGTACTTC
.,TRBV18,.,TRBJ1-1,CASSPPVAEAFF,TGTGCCAGCTCACCCCCCGTGGCTGAAGCTTTCTTT
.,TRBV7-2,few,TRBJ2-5,CASSDRGSQETQYF,TGTGCCAGCAGCGATAGGGGTTCCCAAGAGACCCAGTACTTC
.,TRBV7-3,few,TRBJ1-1,CASSRTPNTEAFF,TGTGCCAGCAGCCGGACCCCGAACACTGAAGCTTTCTTT
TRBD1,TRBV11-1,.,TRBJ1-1,CASSLQGGANTEAFF,TGTGCCAGCAGCCTCCAGGGGGGGGCGAACACTGAAGCTTTCTTT
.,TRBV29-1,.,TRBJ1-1,CSVPGSSWNTEAFF,TGCAGCGTACCCGGCTCCTCTTGGAACACTGAAGCTTTCTTT
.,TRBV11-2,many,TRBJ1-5,CASSLIGYNQPQHF,TGTGCCAGCAGCTTAATCGGGTACAATCAGCCCCAGCATTTT
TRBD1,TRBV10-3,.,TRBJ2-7,CAIRPDRGDSYEQYF,TGTGCCATCAGACCCGACAGGGGGGACTCCTACGAGCAGTACTTC
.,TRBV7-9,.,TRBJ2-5,CASSLGPTLAETQYF,TGTGCCAGCAGCCTCGGGCCCACCTTGGCGGAGACCCAGTACTTC
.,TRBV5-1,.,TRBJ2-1,CASSKGQGNEQFF,TGCGCCAGCAGCAAAGGCCAGGGGAATGAGCAGTTCTTC
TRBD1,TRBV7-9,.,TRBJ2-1,CASSTLGQGLYEQFF,TGTGCCAGCAGCACCTTGGGACAGGGTCTTTATGAGCAGTTCTTC
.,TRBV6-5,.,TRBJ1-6,CASSYSSWTLEGRSSGSPLHF,TGTGCCAGCAGTTACTCGAGTTGGACCCTGGAAGGCCGAAGCAGCGGTTCACCCCTCCACTTT
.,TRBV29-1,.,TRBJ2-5,CSVEDNDPTSQETQYF,TGCAGCGTTGAAGACAACGACCCGACCTCCCAAGAGACCCAGTACTTC
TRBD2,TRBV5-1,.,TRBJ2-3,CASSVSSGGDTQYF,TGCGCCAGCAGCGTGTCTAGCGGGGGGGATACGCAGTATTTT
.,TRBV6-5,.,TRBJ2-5,CASSYSRNQETQYF,TGTGCCAGCAGTTACTCTCGGAATCAAGAGACCCAGTACTTC
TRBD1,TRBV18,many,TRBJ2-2,CASKSWDSQNTGELFF,TGTGCCAGCAAAAGTTGGGACAGCCAAAACACCGGGGAGCTGTTTTTT
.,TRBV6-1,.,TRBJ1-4,CASSEGDGNEKLFF,TGTGCCAGCAGTGAAGGGGACGGGAATGAAAAACTGTTTTTT
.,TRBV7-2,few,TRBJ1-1,CAGGVMNTEAFF,TGTGCCGGAGGGGTCATGAACACTGAAGCTTTCTTT
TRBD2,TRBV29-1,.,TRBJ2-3,CSELAGGLDTQYF,TGCAGCGAACTAGCGGGGGGCTTAGATACGCAGTATTTT
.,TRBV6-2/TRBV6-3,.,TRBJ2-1,CASSQGQPYNEQFF,TGTGCCAGCAGTCAAGGACAACCTTACAATGAGCAGTTCTTC
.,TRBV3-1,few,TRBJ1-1,CASSQANTEAFF,TGTGCCAGCAGCCAGGCGAACACTGAAGCTTTCTTT
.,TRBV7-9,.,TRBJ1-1,CASSLPRPNTEAFF,TGTGCCAGCAGCTTACCTCGACCAAACACTGAAGCTTTCTTT
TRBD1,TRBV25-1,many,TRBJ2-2,CATLREGTANTGELFF,TGTGCCACCCTTCGGGAAGGGACAGCTAACACCGGGGAGCTGTTTTTT